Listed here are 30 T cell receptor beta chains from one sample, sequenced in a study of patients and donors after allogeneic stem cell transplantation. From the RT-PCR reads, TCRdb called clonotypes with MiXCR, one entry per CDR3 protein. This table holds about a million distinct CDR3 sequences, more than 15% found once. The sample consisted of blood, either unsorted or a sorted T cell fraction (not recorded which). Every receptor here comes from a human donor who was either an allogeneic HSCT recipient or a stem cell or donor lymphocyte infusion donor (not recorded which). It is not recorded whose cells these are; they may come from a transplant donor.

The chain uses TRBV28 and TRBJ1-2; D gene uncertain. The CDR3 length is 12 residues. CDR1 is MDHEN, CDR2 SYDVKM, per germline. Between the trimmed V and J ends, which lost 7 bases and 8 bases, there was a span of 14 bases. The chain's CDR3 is CASKNWIWGYTF. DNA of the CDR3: TGTGCCAGCAAGAACTGGATCTGGGGCTACACCTTC.

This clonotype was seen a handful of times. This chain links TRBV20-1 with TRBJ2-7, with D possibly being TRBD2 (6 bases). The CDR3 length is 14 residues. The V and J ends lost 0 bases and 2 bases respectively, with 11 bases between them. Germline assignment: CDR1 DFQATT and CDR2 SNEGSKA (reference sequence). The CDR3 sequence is CSARDTSRAYEQYF. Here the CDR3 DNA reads TGCAGTGCTAGAGATACTAGCAGAGCCTACGAGCAGTACTTC.

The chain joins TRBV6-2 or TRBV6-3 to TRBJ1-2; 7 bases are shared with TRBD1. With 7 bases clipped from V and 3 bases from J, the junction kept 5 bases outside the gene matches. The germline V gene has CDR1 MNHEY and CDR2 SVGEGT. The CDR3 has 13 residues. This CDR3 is CASIDRVHYGYTF. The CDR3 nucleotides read TGTGCCAGCATTGACAGGGTACACTATGGCTACACCTTC.

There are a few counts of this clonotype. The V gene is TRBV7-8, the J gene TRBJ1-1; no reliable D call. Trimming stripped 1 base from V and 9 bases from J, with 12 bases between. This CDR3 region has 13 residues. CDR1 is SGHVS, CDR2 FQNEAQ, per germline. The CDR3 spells CASSLEARLKAFF. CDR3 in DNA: TGTGCCAGCAGCTTAGAGGCCCGCTTGAAAGCTTTCTTT.

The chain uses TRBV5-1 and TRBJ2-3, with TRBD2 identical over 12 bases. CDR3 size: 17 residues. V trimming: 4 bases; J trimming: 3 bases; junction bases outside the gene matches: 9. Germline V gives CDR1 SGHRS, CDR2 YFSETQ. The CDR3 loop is CASSPGLAGRPTDTQYF. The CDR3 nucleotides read TGCGCCAGCAGCCCCGGACTAGCGGGGAGACCAACAGATACGCAGTATTTT.

This CDR3 is CATGTGSSIPNTGELFF. CDR3 sequence (DNA): TGTGCCACCGGGACAGGGTCGTCTATTCCGAACACCGGGGAGCTGTTTTTT. This rearrangement joins TRBV2 to TRBJ2-2; the match to TRBD1 covers 9 bases. Per the germline V gene, CDR1 is SNHLY and CDR2 is FYNNEI. CDR3 length equals 17 residues. V trimming: 10 bases; J trimming: 0 bases; junction bases outside the gene matches: 12. The entire variable domain, with the rest obtained from reference TRBV2 and TRBJ2-2, is as follows: EPEVTQTPSHQVTQMGQEVILRCVPISNHLYFYWYRQILGQKVEFLVSFYNNEISEKSEIFDDQFSVERPDGSNFTLKIRSTKLEDSAMYFCATGTGSSIPNTGELFFGEGSRLTVL.

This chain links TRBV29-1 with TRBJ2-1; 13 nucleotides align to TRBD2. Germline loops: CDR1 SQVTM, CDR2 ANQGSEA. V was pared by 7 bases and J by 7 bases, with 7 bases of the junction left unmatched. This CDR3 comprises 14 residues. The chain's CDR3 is CSDLGTSGMNEQFF. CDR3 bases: TGCAGCGACCTAGGGACTAGCGGGATGAATGAGCAGTTCTTC.

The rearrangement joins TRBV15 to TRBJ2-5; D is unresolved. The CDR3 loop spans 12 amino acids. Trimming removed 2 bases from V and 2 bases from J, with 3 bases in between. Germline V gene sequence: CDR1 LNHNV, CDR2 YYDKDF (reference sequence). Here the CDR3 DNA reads TGTGCCACCAGCAGATTTCAAGAGACCCAGTACTTC. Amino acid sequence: CATSRFQETQYF. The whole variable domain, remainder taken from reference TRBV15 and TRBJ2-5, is DAMVIQNPRYQVTQFGKPVTLSCSQTLNHNVMYWYQQKSSQAPKLLFHYYDKDFNNEADTPDNFQSRRPNTSFCFLDIRSPGLGDTAMYLCATSRFQETQYFGPGTRLLVL.

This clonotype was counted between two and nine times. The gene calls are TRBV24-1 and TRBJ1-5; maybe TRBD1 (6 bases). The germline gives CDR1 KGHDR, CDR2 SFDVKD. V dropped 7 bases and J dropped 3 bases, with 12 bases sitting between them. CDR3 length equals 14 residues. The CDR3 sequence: CATSHRDINQPQHF. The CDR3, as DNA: TGTGCCACCAGCCACCGGGACATCAATCAGCCCCAGCATTTT.

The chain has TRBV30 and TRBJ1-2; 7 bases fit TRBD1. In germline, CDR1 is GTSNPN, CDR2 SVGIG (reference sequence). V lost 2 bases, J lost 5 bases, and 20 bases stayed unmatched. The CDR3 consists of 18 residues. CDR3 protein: CAWSFPTGTVTGRYGYTF. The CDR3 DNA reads TGTGCCTGGAGTTTCCCTACTGGGACAGTGACGGGGAGATATGGCTACACCTTC.

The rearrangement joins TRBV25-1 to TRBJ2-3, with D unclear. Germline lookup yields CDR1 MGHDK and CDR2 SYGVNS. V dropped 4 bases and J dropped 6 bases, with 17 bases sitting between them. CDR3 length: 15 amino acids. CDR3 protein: CASSAPSWPRDTQYF. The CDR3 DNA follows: TGTGCCAGCAGTGCACCCAGCTGGCCCAGGGATACGCAGTATTTT.

CDR3 region: CASLAPGGDEQFF. The CDR3 DNA is TGTGCCAGCCTGGCCCCGGGCGGCGATGAGCAGTTCTTC. The genes are TRBV27 and TRBJ2-1; D unclear. This CDR3 is built from 13 residues. Trimming cost V 8 bases and J 8 bases, with 16 bases left between them. The germline gives CDR1 MNHEY, CDR2 SMNVEV (reference sequence).

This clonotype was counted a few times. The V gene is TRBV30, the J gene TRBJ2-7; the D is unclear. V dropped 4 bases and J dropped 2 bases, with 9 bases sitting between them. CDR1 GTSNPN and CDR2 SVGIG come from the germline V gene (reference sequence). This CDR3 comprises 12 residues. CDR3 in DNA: TGTGCCTGGACGGCAGGAGCCTACGAGCAGTACTTC. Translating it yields CAWTAGAYEQYF.

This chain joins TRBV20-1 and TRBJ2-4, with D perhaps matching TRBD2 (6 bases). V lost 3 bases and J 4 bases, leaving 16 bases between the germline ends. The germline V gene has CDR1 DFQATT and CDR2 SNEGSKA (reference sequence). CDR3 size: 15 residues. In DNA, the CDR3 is TGCAGTGCTAGCAAGCTCCTAGCGCTGAAAAACATTCAGTACTTC. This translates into CSASKLLALKNIQYF.

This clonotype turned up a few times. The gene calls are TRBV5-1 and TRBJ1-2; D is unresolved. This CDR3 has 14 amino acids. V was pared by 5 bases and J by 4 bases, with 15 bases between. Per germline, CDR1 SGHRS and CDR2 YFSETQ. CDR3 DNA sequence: TGCGCCAGCAGTCCGGCCCCCGGGGTCTATGGCTACACCTTC. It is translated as CASSPAPGVYGYTF.

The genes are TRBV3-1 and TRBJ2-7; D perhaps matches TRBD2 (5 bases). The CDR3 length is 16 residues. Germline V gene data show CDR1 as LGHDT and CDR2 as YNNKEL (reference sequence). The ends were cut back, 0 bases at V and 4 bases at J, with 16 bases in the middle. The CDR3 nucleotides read TGTGCCAGCAGCCAAGACTGGAGGAATCGGGATTACGAGCAGTACTTC. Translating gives CASSQDWRNRDYEQYF.

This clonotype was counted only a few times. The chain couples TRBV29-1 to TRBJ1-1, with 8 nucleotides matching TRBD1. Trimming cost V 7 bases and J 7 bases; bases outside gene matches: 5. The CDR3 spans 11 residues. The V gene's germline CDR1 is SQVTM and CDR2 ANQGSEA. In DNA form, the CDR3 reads TGCAGCGGGAGAGACAGGGGTGAAGCTTTCTTT. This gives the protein CSGRDRGEAFF.

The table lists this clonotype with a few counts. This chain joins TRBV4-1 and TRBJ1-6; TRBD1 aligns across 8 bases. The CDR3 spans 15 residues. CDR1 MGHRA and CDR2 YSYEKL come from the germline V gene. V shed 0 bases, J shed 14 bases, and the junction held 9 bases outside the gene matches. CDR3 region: CASSQDLTGASTLHF. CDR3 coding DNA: TGCGCCAGCAGCCAAGATCTGACAGGGGCGTCGACCCTCCACTTT.

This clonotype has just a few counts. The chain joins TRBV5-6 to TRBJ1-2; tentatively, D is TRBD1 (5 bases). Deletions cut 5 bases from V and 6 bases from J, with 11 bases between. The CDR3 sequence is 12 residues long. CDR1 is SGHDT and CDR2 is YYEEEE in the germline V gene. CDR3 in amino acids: CASRRDRDGYTF. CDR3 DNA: TGTGCCAGCAGAAGGGACCGAGATGGCTACACCTTC.

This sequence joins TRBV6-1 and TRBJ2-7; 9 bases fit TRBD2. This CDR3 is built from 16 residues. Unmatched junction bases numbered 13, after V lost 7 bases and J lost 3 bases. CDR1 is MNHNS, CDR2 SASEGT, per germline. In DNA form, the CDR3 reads TGTGCCAGCACCAAGGGGCTTAGCGGGAGTAGCTACGAGCAGTACTTC. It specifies CASTKGLSGSSYEQYF.

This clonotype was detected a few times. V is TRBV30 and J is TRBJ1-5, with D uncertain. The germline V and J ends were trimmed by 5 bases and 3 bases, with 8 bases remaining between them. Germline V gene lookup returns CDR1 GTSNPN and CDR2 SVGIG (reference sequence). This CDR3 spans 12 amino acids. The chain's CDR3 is CAWGYYNQPQHF. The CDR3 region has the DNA TGTGCCTGGGGCTACTACAATCAGCCCCAGCATTTT. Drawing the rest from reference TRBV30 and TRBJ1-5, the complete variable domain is SQTIHQWPATLVQPVGSPLSLECTVEGTSNPNLYWYRQAAGRGLQLLFYSVGIGQISSEVPQNLSASRPQDRQFILSSKKLLLSDSGFYLCAWGYYNQPQHFGDGTRLSIL.

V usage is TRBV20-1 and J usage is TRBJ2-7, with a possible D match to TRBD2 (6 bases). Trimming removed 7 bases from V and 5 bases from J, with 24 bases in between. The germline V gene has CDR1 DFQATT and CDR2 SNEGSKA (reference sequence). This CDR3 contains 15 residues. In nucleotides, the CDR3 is TGCAGTGGGTGGGCCCCGACCTTCCGCGGGGACGAGCAGTACTTC. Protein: CSGWAPTFRGDEQYF.

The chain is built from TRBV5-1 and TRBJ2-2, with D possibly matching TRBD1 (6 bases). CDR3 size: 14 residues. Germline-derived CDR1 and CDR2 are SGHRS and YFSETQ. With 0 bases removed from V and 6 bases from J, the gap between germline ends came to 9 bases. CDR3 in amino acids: CASSLDTGPGELFF. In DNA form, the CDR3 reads TGCGCCAGCAGCTTGGACACAGGGCCCGGGGAGCTGTTTTTT.

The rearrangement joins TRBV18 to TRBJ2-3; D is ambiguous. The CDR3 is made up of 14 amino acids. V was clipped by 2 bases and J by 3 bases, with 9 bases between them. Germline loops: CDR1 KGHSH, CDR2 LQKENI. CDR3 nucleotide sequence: TGTGCCAGCTCACCAAGGTCGCAGACAGATACGCAGTATTTT. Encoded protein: CASSPRSQTDTQYF.

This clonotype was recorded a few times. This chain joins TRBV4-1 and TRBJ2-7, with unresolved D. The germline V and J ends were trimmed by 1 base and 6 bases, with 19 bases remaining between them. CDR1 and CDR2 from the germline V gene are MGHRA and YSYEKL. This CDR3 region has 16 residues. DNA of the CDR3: TGCGCCAGCAGCCAAGCCGCCCACCCCAACGCAGGCGAGCAGTACTTC. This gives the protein CASSQAAHPNAGEQYF.

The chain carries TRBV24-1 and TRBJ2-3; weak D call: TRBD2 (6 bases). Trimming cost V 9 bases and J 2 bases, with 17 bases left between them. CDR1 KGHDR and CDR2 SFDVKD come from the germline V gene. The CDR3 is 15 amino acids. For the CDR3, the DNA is TGTGCCACCGGGGGGACGGGGACTTTCACAGATACGCAGTATTTT. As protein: CATGGTGTFTDTQYF.

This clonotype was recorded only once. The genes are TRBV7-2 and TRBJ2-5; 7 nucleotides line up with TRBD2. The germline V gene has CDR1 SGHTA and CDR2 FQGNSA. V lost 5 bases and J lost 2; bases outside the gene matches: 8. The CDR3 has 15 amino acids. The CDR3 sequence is CASSAQLASQETQYF. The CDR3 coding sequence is TGTGCCAGCAGCGCCCAACTAGCGTCACAAGAGACCCAGTACTTC. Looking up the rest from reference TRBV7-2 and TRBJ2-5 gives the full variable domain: GAGVSQSPSNKVTEKGKDVELRCDPISGHTALYWYRQSLGQGLEFLIYFQGNSAPDKSGLPSDRFSAERTGGSVSTLTIQRTQQEDSAVYLCASSAQLASQETQYFGPGTRLLVL.

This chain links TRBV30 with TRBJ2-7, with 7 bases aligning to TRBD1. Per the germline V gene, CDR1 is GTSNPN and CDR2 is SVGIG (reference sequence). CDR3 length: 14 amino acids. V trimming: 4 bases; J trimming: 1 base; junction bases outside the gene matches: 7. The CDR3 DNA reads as TGTGCCTGGATAGAGAACAGGGGATCCTACGAGCAGTACTTC. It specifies CAWIENRGSYEQYF.

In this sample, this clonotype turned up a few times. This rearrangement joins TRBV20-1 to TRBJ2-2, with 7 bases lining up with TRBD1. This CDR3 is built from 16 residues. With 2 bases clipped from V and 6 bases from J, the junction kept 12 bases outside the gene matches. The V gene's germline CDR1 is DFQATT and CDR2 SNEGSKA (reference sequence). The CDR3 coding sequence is TGCAGTGCTAGACCCGGGACAGACCTTCGAGCCGGGGAGCTGTTTTTT. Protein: CSARPGTDLRAGELFF.

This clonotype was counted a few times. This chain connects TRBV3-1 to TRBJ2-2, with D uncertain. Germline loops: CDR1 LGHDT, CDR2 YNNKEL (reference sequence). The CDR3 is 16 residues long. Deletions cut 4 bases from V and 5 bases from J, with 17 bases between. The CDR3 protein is CASSRLRTGPTGELFF. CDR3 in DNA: TGTGCCAGCAGCCGCCTAAGGACCGGGCCGACCGGGGAGCTGTTTTTT.